This T cell receptor (beta chain) comes out of a study of cytomegalovirus exposure and HLA in healthy donors. Study findings and constraints: Data from an earlier analysis indicated that most TCR beta V segments were productive either about 87% or about 30% of the time. Being indistinguishable, some V segments were excluded, TRBV6-2 and TRBV6-3 among them. A later analysis linked a missense DCLRE1C variant to TCR beta V- and J-gene trimming.

Concerning this clone: What it binds is unknown. In the same sample, other DNA sequences code for this CDR3.

Between the trimmed V and J ends, which lost 4 bases and 1 base, there was a span of 8 bases. The CDR3 has 13 amino acids. CDR1 and CDR2 (germline): SGHDT, YYEEEE. Primers included in the PCR were 60 Vbeta and 13 Jbeta primers. TCRdb's copy holds only in-frame clones and misses some; the assay was immunoSEQ multiplex PCR. The profile shows approximately 130,000 clones, over 75% of them singletons. The clonotype comes from a man aged 40-49 years in good health and CMV-seronegative. The chain uses TRBV5-6 and TRBJ2-5; D possibly corresponds to TRBD2 (5 bases). The sequenced material came from PBMCs. The CDR3 coding sequence is TGTGCCAGCAGCCTCGGACTCCAAGAGACCCAGTACTTC. It specifies CASSLGLQETQYF.